The present T cell receptor beta chain was sequenced within a study of beta chain features in type 1 diabetes. Looking at the study overall: Similarity in age, gender and cell yields was seen between patients and healthy donors.

Germline V CDR1 and CDR2: SQVTM, ANQGSEA. CDR3 length equals 14 residues. Trimming removed 2 bases from V and 5 bases from J, with 16 bases in between. What was sequenced were expressed TCRB transcripts, since all of the isolated RNA had been reverse transcribed. TCRdb's table, derived via immunoSEQ multiplex PCR, lists solely in-frame clones and lacks some. The sample has about 230,000 clones, 9.6% seen once. The clonotype was recovered from a woman in her late teens or twenties in good health. J is TRBJ2-7 and V is TRBV29-1; D remains unclear. What was sequenced was naive CD4+ T cells from blood. The chain's CDR3 is CSVEYSMVSDEQYF. CDR3 coding DNA: TGCAGCGTTGAATACAGTATGGTTTCTGACGAGCAGTACTTC.